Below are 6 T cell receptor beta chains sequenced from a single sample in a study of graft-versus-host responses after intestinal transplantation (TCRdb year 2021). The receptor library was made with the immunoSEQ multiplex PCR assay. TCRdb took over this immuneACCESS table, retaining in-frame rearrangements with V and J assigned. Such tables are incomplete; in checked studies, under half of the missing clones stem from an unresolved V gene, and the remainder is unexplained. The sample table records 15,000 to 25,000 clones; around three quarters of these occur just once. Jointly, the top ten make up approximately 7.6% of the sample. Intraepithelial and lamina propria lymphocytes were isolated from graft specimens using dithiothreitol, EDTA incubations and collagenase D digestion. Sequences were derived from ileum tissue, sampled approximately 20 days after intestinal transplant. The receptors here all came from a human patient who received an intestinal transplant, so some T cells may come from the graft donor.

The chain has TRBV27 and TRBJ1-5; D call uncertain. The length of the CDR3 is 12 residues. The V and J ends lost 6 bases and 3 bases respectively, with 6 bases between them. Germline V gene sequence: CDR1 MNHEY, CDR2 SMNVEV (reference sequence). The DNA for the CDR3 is TGTGCCAGCAGCCCCTACAATCAGCCCCAGCATTTT. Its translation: CASSPYNQPQHF.

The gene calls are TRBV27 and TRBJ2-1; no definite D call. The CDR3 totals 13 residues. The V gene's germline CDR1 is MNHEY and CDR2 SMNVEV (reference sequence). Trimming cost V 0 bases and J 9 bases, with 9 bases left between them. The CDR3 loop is CASSLSASGEQFF. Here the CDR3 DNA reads TGTGCCAGCAGTTTATCGGCGTCGGGTGAGCAGTTCTTC.

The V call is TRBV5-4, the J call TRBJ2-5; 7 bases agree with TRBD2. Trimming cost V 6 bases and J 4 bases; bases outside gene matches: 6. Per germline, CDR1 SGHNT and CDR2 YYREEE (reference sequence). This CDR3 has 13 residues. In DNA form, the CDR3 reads TGTGCCAGCATGGGCGGGGGAAGAGAGACCCAGTACTTC. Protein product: CASMGGGRETQYF.

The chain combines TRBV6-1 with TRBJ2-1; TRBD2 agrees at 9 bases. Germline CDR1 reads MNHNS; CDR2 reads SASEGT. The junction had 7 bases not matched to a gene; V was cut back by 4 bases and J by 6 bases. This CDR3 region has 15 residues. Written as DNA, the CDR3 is TGTGCCAGCAGTGTCGTAGCGGGGGCTTTCAATGAGCAGTTCTTC. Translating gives CASSVVAGAFNEQFF.

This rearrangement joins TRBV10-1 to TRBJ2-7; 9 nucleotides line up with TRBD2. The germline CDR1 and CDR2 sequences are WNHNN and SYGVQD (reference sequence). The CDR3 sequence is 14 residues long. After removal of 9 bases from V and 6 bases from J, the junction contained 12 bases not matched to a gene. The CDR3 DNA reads TGCGCCAGACGGACTAGCGACAAAGGCTCCGAGCAGTACTTC. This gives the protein CARRTSDKGSEQYF.

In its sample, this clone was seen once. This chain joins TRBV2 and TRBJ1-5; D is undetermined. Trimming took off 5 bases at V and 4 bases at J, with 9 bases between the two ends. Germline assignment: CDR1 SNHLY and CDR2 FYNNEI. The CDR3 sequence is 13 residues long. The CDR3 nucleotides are TGTGCCAGCAGTCTTGACAAGAATCAGCCCCAGCATTTT. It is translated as CASSLDKNQPQHF.